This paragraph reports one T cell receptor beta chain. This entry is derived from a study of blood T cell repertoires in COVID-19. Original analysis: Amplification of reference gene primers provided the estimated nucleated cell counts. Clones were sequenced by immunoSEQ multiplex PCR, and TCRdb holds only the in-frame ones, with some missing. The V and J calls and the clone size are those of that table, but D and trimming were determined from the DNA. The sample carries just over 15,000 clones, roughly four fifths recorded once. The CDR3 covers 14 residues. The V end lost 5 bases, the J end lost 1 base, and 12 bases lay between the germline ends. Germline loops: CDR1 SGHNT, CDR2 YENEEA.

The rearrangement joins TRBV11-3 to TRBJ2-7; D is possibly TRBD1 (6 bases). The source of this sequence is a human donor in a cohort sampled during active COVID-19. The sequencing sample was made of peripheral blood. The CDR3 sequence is CASSGETGSYEQYF. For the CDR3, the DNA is TGTGCCAGCAGCGGAGAGACAGGATCCTACGAGCAGTACTTC. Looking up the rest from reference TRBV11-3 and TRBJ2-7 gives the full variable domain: EAGVVQSPRYKIIEKKQPVAFWCNPISGHNTLYWYLQNLGQGPELLIRYENEEAVDDSQLPKDRFSAERLKGVDSTLKIQPAELGDSAVYLCASSGETGSYEQYFGPGTRLTVT.